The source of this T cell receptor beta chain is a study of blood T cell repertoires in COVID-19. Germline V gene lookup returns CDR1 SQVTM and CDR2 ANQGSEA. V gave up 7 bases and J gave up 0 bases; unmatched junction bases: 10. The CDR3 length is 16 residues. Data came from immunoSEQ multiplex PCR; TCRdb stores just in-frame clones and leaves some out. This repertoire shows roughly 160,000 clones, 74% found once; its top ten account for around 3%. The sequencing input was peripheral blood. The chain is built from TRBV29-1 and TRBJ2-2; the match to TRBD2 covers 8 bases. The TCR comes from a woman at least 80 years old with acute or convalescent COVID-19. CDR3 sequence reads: CSAGTGSGANTGELFF. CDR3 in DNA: TGCAGCGCGGGTACGGGTAGCGGGGCGAACACCGGGGAGCTGTTTTTT.